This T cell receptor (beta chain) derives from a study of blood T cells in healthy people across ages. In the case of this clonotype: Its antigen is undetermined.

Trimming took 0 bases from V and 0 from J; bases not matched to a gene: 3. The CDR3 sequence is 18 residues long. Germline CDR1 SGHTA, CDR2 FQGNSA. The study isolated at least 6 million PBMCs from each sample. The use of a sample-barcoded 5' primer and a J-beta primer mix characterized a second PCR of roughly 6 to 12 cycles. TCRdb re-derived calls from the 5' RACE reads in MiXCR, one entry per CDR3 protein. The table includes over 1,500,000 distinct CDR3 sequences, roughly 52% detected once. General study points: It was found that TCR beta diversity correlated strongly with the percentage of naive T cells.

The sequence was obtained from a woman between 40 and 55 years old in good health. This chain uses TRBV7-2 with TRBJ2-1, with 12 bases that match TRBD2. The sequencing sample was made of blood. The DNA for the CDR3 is TGTGCCAGCAGCTTAGCGGCTAGCGGGGGGGTCTCCTACAATGAGCAGTTCTTC. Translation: CASSLAASGGVSYNEQFF.